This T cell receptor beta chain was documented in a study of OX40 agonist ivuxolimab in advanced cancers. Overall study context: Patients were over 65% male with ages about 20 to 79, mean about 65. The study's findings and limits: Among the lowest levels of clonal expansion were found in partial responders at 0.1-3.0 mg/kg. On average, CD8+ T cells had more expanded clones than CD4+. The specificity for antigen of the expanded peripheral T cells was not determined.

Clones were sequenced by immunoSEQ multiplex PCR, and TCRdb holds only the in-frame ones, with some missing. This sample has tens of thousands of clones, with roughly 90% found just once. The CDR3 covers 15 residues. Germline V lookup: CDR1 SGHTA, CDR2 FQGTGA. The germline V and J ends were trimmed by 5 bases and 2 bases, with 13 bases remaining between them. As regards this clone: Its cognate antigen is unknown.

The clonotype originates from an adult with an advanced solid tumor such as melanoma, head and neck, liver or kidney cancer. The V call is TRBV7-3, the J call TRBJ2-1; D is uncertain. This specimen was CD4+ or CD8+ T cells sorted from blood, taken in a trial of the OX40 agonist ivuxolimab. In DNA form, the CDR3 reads TGTGCCAGCAGCCCCCCCCGGGCTGCCTACAATGAGCAGTTCTTC. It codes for CASSPPRAAYNEQFF.